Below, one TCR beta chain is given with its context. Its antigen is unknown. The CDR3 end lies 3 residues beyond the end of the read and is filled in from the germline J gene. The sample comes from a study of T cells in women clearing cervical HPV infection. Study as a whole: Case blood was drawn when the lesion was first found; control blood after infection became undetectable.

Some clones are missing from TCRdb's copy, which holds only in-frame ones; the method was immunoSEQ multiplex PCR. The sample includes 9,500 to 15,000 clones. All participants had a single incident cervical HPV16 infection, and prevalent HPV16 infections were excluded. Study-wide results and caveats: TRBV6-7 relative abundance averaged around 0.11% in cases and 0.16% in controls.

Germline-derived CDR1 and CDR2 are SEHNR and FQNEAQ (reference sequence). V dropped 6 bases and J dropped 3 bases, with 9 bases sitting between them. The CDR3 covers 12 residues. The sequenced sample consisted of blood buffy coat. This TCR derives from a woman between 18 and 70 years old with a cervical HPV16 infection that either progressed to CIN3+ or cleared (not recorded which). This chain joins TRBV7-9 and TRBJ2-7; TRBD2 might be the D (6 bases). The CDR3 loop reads CASRGGDYEQYF. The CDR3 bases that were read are TGTGCCAGCAGAGGAGGGGACTACGAG.